This entry is about one T cell receptor (beta chain). The record originates from a study of blood T cell repertoires in COVID-19. Per the study methods: Reference gene primer amplification in the assay estimated nucleated cell counts. Sequencing was performed with immunoSEQ multiplex PCR; in TCRdb, only in-frame clones are kept and a portion is missing. For V, J and clone size, that table is used; D and trimming come from the DNA. In the table there are approximately 470,000 clones, 87% of which are singletons. Self-reported history from a screening survey and questionnaire set each donor's cohort. The CDR3 extends over 15 amino acids. The germline V gene has CDR1 MDHEN and CDR2 SYDVKM. Trimming took off 7 bases at V and 3 bases at J, with 19 bases between the two ends.

The receptor was isolated from a woman younger than 30 who had recovered from COVID-19. Sequenced sample: PBMCs or T cells enriched from blood (not recorded which). V usage is TRBV28 and J usage is TRBJ2-7; the D gene is possibly TRBD1 (5 bases). The CDR3 sequence: CASMTRVGDFYEQYF. The CDR3 coding sequence is TGTGCCAGCATGACAAGGGTAGGGGATTTCTACGAGCAGTACTTC.